Listed here are 11 T cell receptor beta chains from one sample, sequenced in a study of T cells after yellow fever vaccination. TCRdb processed the 5' RACE reads anew with MiXCR; each CDR3 protein has one entry. Among hundreds of thousands of distinct CDR3 sequences listed, about 5.2% were seen once. The material sequenced was CD4+ T cells sorted from PBMCs, taken on the day of the yellow fever booster vaccination. The receptors originated from a man aged 18 to 30 who received the YFV17D yellow fever vaccine.

The table lists this clonotype with many counts. This chain links TRBV9 with TRBJ1-2; D might be TRBD1 (5 bases). The germline V gene has CDR1 SGDLS and CDR2 YYNGEE. The CDR3 is 16 amino acids. Deletions cut 3 bases from V and 1 base from J, with 16 bases between. The CDR3 coding sequence is TGTGCCAGCAGCGCGACCGGGACCGAGATTAACTATGGCTACACCTTC. It yields the protein CASSATGTEINYGYTF. The variable domain in full, completed from reference TRBV9 and TRBJ1-2, reads DSGVTQTPKHLITATGQRVTLRCSPRSGDLSVYWYQQSLDQGLQFLIQYYNGEERAKGNILERFSAQQFPDLHSELNLSSLELGDSALYFCASSATGTEINYGYTFGSGTRLTVV.

V is TRBV7-6 and J is TRBJ2-3, with D possibly TRBD2 on 6 matching bases. The germline gives CDR1 SGHVS, CDR2 FNYEAQ. Trimming shortened V by 6 bases and J by 2 bases, and 18 bases separated the two germline ends. There are 16 residues in the CDR3. The CDR3, as DNA: TGTGCCAGCAGGAAGGGACTTTCGGAATACACAGATACGCAGTATTTT. This sequence encodes CASRKGLSEYTDTQYF.

This clonotype was recorded many times. The chain carries TRBV12-5 and TRBJ2-7, with 8 bases identical to TRBD2. This CDR3 is built from 18 residues. CDR1 is LGHNT, CDR2 FRNRAP, per germline. V gave up 6 bases and J gave up 2 bases; unmatched junction bases: 18. The CDR3 reads CASGRPAGGRGLTYEQYF. The DNA for the CDR3 is TGTGCTAGTGGCCGTCCGGCGGGGGGCCGGGGGCTGACCTACGAGCAGTACTTC.

This clonotype has a handful of counts. V gene TRBV12-3 or TRBV12-4 combines with J gene TRBJ2-1, with TRBD2 matching over 10 bases. Trimming took 6 bases from V and 7 from J; bases not matched to a gene: 9. CDR3 length: 15 residues. CDR3 bases: TGTGCCAGCAGCTCAAGCGGGGGGGCACTAAATGAGCAGTTCTTC. Protein product: CASSSSGGALNEQFF.

This clonotype was found many times. The chain links TRBV12-3 or TRBV12-4 to TRBJ2-7, with D possibly TRBD1 on 6 matching bases. The CDR3 is 13 amino acids. V was cut by 5 bases and J by 3 bases, with 11 bases left in between. The CDR3 here is CASSLQDSYEQYF. CDR3 DNA: TGTGCCAGCAGTCTCCAGGACAGCTACGAGCAGTACTTC.

This clonotype was seen at least ten times. The chain joins TRBV5-1 to TRBJ2-2; 8 bases map to TRBD2. The length of the CDR3 is 18 residues. Losses at the gene ends were 0 bases for V and 0 bases for J; bases not matched to a gene: 7. CDR1 SGHRS and CDR2 YFSETQ come from the germline V gene. The CDR3 DNA follows: TGCGCCAGCAGCTTGGATCCAGCGGGGGATCCGAACACCGGGGAGCTGTTTTTT. This gives the protein CASSLDPAGDPNTGELFF.

The chain combines TRBV18 with TRBJ2-1, with 9 positions matching TRBD2. From germline, CDR1 is KGHSH and CDR2 LQKENI. Losses at the gene ends were 4 bases for V and 4 bases for J; bases not matched to a gene: 8. CDR3 length: 16 amino acids. CDR3: CASSLLAGVYYNEQFF. DNA for the CDR3: TGTGCCAGCTCACTTTTAGCGGGGGTGTATTACAATGAGCAGTTCTTC.

The chain couples TRBV20-1 to TRBJ2-1; D is possibly TRBD1 or TRBD2 (5 bases each). Trimming shortened V by 1 base and J by 8 bases, and 24 bases separated the two germline ends. The CDR3 spans 17 residues. Per germline, CDR1 DFQATT and CDR2 SNEGSKA (reference sequence). The CDR3 nucleotides are TGCAGTGCTAGAGGAGGGGCCCGTAGGGGAACAGGCGATGAGCAGTTCTTC. The encoded protein is CSARGGARRGTGDEQFF.

The chain is built from TRBV4-3 and TRBJ2-3, with 8 bases fitting TRBD2. This CDR3 has 17 residues. Germline V gives CDR1 LGHNA, CDR2 YSLEER. J was trimmed by 2 bases and V by 1 base; bases with no gene match: 8. The CDR3 DNA follows: TGCGCCAGCAGCCAAGCCGGCGGGGGGCCCGACACAGATACGCAGTATTTT. Translated, it gives CASSQAGGGPDTDTQYF.

The sample holds many counts of this clonotype. The chain uses TRBV7-9 and TRBJ2-1, with 8 bases matching TRBD2. The CDR3 runs 18 residues. V lost 2 bases, J lost 5 bases, and 14 bases stayed unmatched. Germline-derived CDR1 and CDR2 are SEHNR and FQNEAQ (reference sequence). This CDR3 is CASSLLSAGRGAHNEQFF. CDR3 coding DNA: TGTGCCAGCAGCTTACTCTCCGCGGGGCGGGGGGCGCACAATGAGCAGTTCTTC.

This clonotype appeared a few times. This chain uses TRBV6-5 with TRBJ1-1; no firm D call. The CDR3 runs to 13 residues. The ends were cut back, 2 bases at V and 0 bases at J, with 4 bases in the middle. Germline lookup yields CDR1 MNHEY and CDR2 SVGAGI. CDR3 in DNA: TGTGCCAGCAGTTACAACATGAACACTGAAGCTTTCTTT. This codes for CASSYNMNTEAFF.